This passage covers 4 T cell receptor beta chains from one sample sequenced in a study of blood T cell repertoires in COVID-19. Using immunoSEQ multiplex PCR, the repertoire was profiled, and TCRdb retains in-frame clones only, with some absent. The sample lists fewer than 150,000 clones, approximately 89% seen once, with approximately 4% in the top ten. The sample taken for sequencing was peripheral blood. The source of these receptors is a human donor in a cohort sampled during active COVID-19.

The V gene is TRBV19, the J gene TRBJ2-3; 15 nucleotides align to TRBD2. Germline CDR1 is LNHDA and CDR2 is SQIVND (reference sequence). The CDR3 length is 19 residues. Trimming cost V 3 bases and J 3 bases; bases outside gene matches: 10. This CDR3 is CASSMRSVGTSGGTDTQYF. CDR3 in DNA: TGTGCCAGTAGTATGAGGAGTGTAGGGACTAGCGGGGGGACAGATACGCAGTATTTT.

The chain recombines TRBV5-4 with TRBJ2-6; D is perhaps TRBD2 (6 bases). Trimming left V 0 bases short and J 2 bases short, with 15 bases between. Germline CDR1 and CDR2: SGHNT and YYREEE (reference sequence). The CDR3 is 18 residues long. The CDR3 here is CASSLGMEGFPGANVLTF. The CDR3 nucleotides are TGTGCCAGCAGCTTGGGAATGGAGGGATTCCCTGGGGCCAACGTCCTGACTTTC.

J is TRBJ1-3 and V is TRBV18; no firm D call. Looked up from germline, CDR1 is KGHSH and CDR2 is LQKENI. This CDR3 comprises 17 residues. Trimming removed 0 bases from V and 0 bases from J, with 12 bases in between. The CDR3 DNA sequence: TGTGCCAGCTCACCACCGGGTGAGGTGTTCTCTGGAAACACCATATATTTT. Translating gives CASSPPGEVFSGNTIYF.

This clone has only a few counts. This rearrangement joins TRBV7-8 to TRBJ1-3, with D uncertain. CDR1 and CDR2 (germline): SGHVS, FQNEAQ. The V end lost 5 bases, the J end lost 0 bases, and 11 bases lay between the germline ends. There are 15 residues in the CDR3. The CDR3 DNA reads TGTGCCAGCAGCATCAGCGGAGACTCTGGAAACACCATATATTTT. Translation: CASSISGDSGNTIYF.